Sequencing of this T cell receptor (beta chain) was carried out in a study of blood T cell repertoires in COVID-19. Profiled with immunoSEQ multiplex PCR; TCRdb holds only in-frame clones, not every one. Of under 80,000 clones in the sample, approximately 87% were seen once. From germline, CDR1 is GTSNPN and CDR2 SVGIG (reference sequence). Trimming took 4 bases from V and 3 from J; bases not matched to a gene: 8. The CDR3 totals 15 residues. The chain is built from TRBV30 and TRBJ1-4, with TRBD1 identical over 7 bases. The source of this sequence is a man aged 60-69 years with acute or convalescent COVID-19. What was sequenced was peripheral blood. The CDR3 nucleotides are TGTGCCTGGAACCACAGGGGATCGGCTAATGAAAAACTGTTTTTT. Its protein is CAWNHRGSANEKLFF. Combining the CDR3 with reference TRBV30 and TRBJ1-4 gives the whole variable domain SQTIHQWPATLVQPVGSPLSLECTVEGTSNPNLYWYRQAAGRGLQLLFYSVGIGQISSEVPQNLSASRPQDRQFILSSKKLLLSDSGFYLCAWNHRGSANEKLFFGSGTQLSVL.